The rows below give T cell receptor beta chains drawn from one sample of a study of OX40 agonist ivuxolimab in advanced cancers. Repertoires were generated with immunoSEQ multiplex PCR, while TCRdb's copy carries only in-frame clones and drops some. The sample records around 69,000 clones, 75% to 90% being singletons. The material sequenced was CD4+ or CD8+ T cells sorted from blood, taken in a trial of the OX40 agonist ivuxolimab. Every receptor here comes from an adult with an advanced solid tumor such as melanoma, head and neck, liver or kidney cancer. Both conserved end residues are part of each CDR3. Each record gives: V gene, CDR3 protein.

>TRBV12-5
CASGPGGARAFF
>TRBV30
CACEGDEQFF
>TRBV11-1
CASSSSSDEQYF
>TRBV7-9
CASSVTRAPDTEAFF
>TRBV19
CASSILAGGGTYEQYF
>TRBV4-3
CASSQADGAYEQYF
>TRBV28
CASSLLAGLTGELFF
>TRBV5-6
CASRIRSQGIYEQYF
>TRBV18
CASSPLQGENTEAFF
>TRBV6-5
CASWTPFPYEQYF
>TRBV19
CASSPGAGGGYGYTF
>TRBV5-6
CASSLAAGGLSTDTQYF
>TRBV19
CASSPFTGELFF
>TRBV19
CASSSPDHPYEQYF
>TRBV7-9
CASSRDGEKAFF
>TRBV6-4
CASSDSSRVNEQFF
>TRBV4-3
CASSQGVSAGNTIYF
>TRBV5-5
CASSLEDYSYEQYF
>TRBV4-1
CASSTQLAGDRYGEQFF
>TRBV19
CASSIWTGGTDTQYF
>TRBV7-2
CASSLWGTGNTIYF
>TRBV19
CATRDSLEKLFF
>TRBV4-2
CASSQLIEGGRQWLFLRETQYF
>TRBV7-8
CASSLYQNPTYEQYF
>TRBV25-1
CASSPQETQYF
>TRBV7-7
CASSLSSGSGYEQYF
>TRBV9
CASSVGGEYEQYF
>TRBV7-9
CASSLGPAEMGGYTF
>TRBV19
CASSFGLARRGMYGYTF
>TRBV15
CATSRDRDSYNEQFF
>TRBV27
CASRQGGGYTEAFF
>TRBV9
CASSVQGLAGEYNEQFF
>TRBV4-3
CASSQGDRDGYTF
>TRBV11-2
CASSSRTSGRDYNEQFF
>TRBV6-6
CASSSGLNYGYTF
>TRBV29-1
CSVLGGVGYEQYF
>TRBV5-1
CASSLGAWGEAFF
>TRBV2
CASRDPVGHEKLFF
>TRBV5-4
CASSSVGHLREGYTF
>TRBV27
CASSLSVREYGYTF
>TRBV4-1
CASSQDAGETYGYTF
>TRBV15
CATSRDRGSSYNEQFF
>TRBV6-5
CASSFGGVYEQYF
>TRBV5-1
CASSLEYSWGVNDYGYTF
>TRBV21-1
CASRIDRGEGYTF